This T cell receptor (beta chain) originates from a study of T cells in Graves' hyperthyroidism and ophthalmopathy. The CDR3 runs to 17 residues. V lost 4 bases and J lost 6, with 18 bases in between. The germline V gene has CDR1 KGHDR and CDR2 SFDVKD. This clonotype has just a few counts. Amplified regions were TCR beta CDR3 sequences from RNA transcripts. A first-round RT-PCR of the TCR CDR3 used the HTBI primer set. TCRdb independently ran MiXCR on the multiplex PCR reads; one entry per CDR3 protein. This table holds approximately 590,000 distinct CDR3 sequences, more than 15% found once. The chain links TRBV24-1 to TRBJ1-6; D is uncertain. The receptor's source is a woman in her twenties or thirties with Graves' hyperthyroidism. The material sequenced was blood. DNA of the CDR3: TGTGCCACCAGTGACTTCACCCGACGGGGAACTAATTCACCCCTCCACTTT. Protein sequence: CATSDFTRRGTNSPLHF.